The clone carrying this T cell receptor beta chain appeared a few times. Its target is not known. The time point is: week 5, during vaccination. Every vaccine dose comprised 300 ug of mutant IDH1 20-mer peptide plus topical imiquimod. The donors' diagnosis was new WHO grade 3 or 4 astrocytoma that was IDH1-mutant and ATRX-lost. V was shortened by 5 bases and J by 0 bases, with 5 bases between the two germline ends. There are 12 residues in the CDR3. Per the germline V gene, CDR1 is GTSNPN and CDR2 is SVGIG (reference sequence). Here immunoSEQ multiplex PCR was the method, and the copy in TCRdb shows in-frame clones only, minus some. The sample lists 50,000 or so clones, more than 70% occurring once. The sample comes from a study of a mutant IDH1 vaccine in newly diagnosed glioma. Study-level information: Patients had eight vaccinations, in weeks 1, 3, 5, 7, 11, 15, 19 and 23. The start of vaccination came 4-6 weeks after radiotherapy alone, or with temozolomide cycles. Most patients had radiochemotherapy with temozolomide before enrollment; others had one alone.

V gene TRBV30 combines with J gene TRBJ1-5; D gene unclear. Sample: PBMCs, taken from a glioma patient whose treatment included an IDH1 peptide vaccine. This TCR derives from a woman aged 40 to 50 with glioma. CDR3 in amino acids: CAWGNSNQPQHF. The CDR3 coding sequence is TGTGCCTGGGGGAATAGCAATCAGCCCCAGCATTTT. The full variable domain, with the rest looked up from reference TRBV30 and TRBJ1-5, is SQTIHQWPATLVQPVGSPLSLECTVEGTSNPNLYWYRQAAGRGLQLLFYSVGIGQISSEVPQNLSASRPQDRQFILSSKKLLLSDSGFYLCAWGNSNQPQHFGDGTRLSIL.